This T cell receptor (beta chain) was found in a study of cytomegalovirus exposure and HLA in healthy donors. The CDR3 runs to 15 residues. V was clipped by 0 bases and J by 2 bases, with 11 bases between them. The V gene's germline CDR1 is LGHNA and CDR2 YNFKEQ. The primer mix had 60 Vbeta and 13 Jbeta primers. Method: immunoSEQ multiplex PCR; TCRdb's copy keeps in-frame clones and lacks some. Here the sample spans around 200,000 clones, roughly 88% being singletons. The sequence was collected from a girl aged 2-10 years in good health and CMV-seropositive. The sequenced sample consisted of PBMCs. The rearrangement uses TRBV4-2 and TRBJ2-7; weak D call: TRBD1 (6 bases). CDR3: CASSQERDTTYEQYF. CDR3 DNA: TGTGCCAGCAGCCAAGAACGGGACACCACCTACGAGCAGTACTTC.